This T cell receptor beta chain was sequenced during a study of shared clonotypes between healthy human individuals (dated by TCRdb to between 2020 and 2021). Context from the whole study: The cohort comprised a couple of women and a few men aged 18 to 49 years. Leukapheresis yielded between about 0.8 and 9.5 billion PBMCs per donor. Different laboratories and diverse techniques were used to prepare libraries and sequence TCR repertoires, to increase sequencing depth and limit assay-specific biases. To estimate repertoire size and how much clonotypes are shared between individuals, the study performed deep sequencing of blood TCR repertoires from 4 to 6 healthy adults. For each donor, CD4 naive and CD4 memory were each given three plates, CD8 naive was given two plates, and CD8 memory was given one plate.

Using the deep immunoSEQ assay, TCR CDR3 regions were amplified from genomic DNA by multiplex PCR. Extracted genomic DNA from each cell subset was spread evenly across all wells of several immunoSEQ 96-well plates, with each plate serving as a replicate. For sorted subsets, roughly 200 ng of genomic DNA, equivalent to some 30,000 T cell genomes, went into each replicate PCR. Purified libraries were measured with a Qubit 3.0 fluorometer, size-checked on a Bioanalyzer 2100, and measured again with the KAPA Library Quantification kit. A separate single-read 150-cycle Illumina NextSeq 550 flow cell was used to sequence each immunoSEQ 96-well plate. The original pipeline was this. Because only junctional sequences without quality scores were contained in the immunoSEQ output, filtering matching that applied to full-length reads could not be performed. To assign V/J genes and CDR3, sequences were annotated using PyIR, a Python wrapper for IgBLAST v1.9, with IMGT germline references. Reads were filtered out if the reads had weak V/J assignments (E-value above 1e-6), no CDR3, stop codons, out-of-frame junctions, or ambiguous translated residues. V3J clonotypes were defined by identical inferred V gene, J gene, and CDR3 amino acid sequence. Percentage overlap between repertoires was calculated by dividing the number of shared unique clonotypes by the size of the smaller repertoire. Richness of each repertoire was evaluated using RTK rarefaction, the Chao1 estimator, and Recon v2.1 estimates of unobserved clonotypes. OLGA was used to compute generation probabilities for all TCRbeta clonotypes that the gDNA method yielded from a few donors. Not all clones reach the TCRdb copy of this immuneACCESS table, which keeps in-frame sequences only. Checked studies attribute under half of the gap to unresolved V genes and leave the rest unexplained. The V and J calls and clone size come from that table; D and trimming were worked out from the DNA. Recorded for this sample are some 680,000 clones; about three quarters of them occurred a single time. 1.5% to 2% of the sample is in the top ten clones.

The donors were healthy, HIV-negative adults who had no recently reported acute infections or vaccinations. Only Caucasian adults living in Nashville, Tennessee, USA were represented among the donors. CD4+ T cells were enriched by magnetic negative selection, after which naive cells were positively selected on CD45RA and the negative fraction was taken as the memory subset. Blood was collected by leukapheresis, and PBMCs were isolated by Ficoll-Histopaque density gradient centrifugation and then cryopreserved in liquid nitrogen vapor phase. Analytical flow cytometry was used to check the purity and quantity of every magnetically sorted T cell population. Genomic DNA was isolated from every sorted fraction and measured by UV absorbance on a Nanodrop 2000c. Trimming removed 10 bases from V and 7 bases from J, leaving 16 bases between the germline ends. The germline V gene provides CDR1 MNHEY and CDR2 SVGAGI. Counted from cysteine to phenylalanine, this CDR3 has 13 amino acids. Left in the record is the CDR3 DNA by itself, 39 bases read in frame from the first base.

Comment on this clone: Its antigen has not been determined. No clone much larger than this one lies a single base away; base qualities are absent.

Summary of the overall study and its limitations: Because the study included only a small number of donors, the genetic and exposure-history diversity represented was limited. Compared with non-shared clonotypes, the clonotypes found in all four sorted-subset donors had higher generation probabilities. Sampling was limited to blood, and TCR repertoires in tissue likely differ from TCR repertoires in blood. Pairwise subsampling indicated that sequencing depth was expected to affect the degree of clonotype sharing among donors. Sharing across a few donors was observed for roughly 5% of naive CD4, over 3% of naive CD8, roughly 2.3% of memory CD4, and around 0.4% of memory CD8 clonotypes. Even with the large sequencing depth, rarefaction of the sorted-subset datasets indicated that sequencing was incomplete. Naive subsets generally had larger estimated clonotype richness than memory subsets did.

The clonotype originates from a woman in her 30s in good health. The sequenced sample was memory CD4+ T cells sorted from blood. The cell subset or site label of this sample denotes: CD45RA-negative fraction. Rearrangement joined TRBV6-5 to TRBJ1-4, and perhaps TRBD1 as D gene, on 5 matching bases. The nucleotide sequence is given as TGTGCCATCCAGAAGGGGACGAGTGAAAAACTGTTTTTT. Translated, this gives CAIQKGTSEKLFF.